One and the same sample provided the 16 T cell receptor beta chains below, sequenced in a study of blood T cell repertoires in COVID-19. Sequenced by immunoSEQ multiplex PCR; TCRdb stores in-frame clones only, minus some. The sample carries 50,000 or so clones, around 90% recorded once. The specimen was peripheral blood. These receptors were obtained from a human donor in a cohort sampled during active COVID-19.

This chain uses TRBV28 with TRBJ2-7; 10 bases map to TRBD2. The CDR3 spans 15 residues. Per the germline V gene, CDR1 is MDHEN and CDR2 is SYDVKM. With 4 bases clipped from V and 3 bases from J, the junction kept 6 bases outside the gene matches. The DNA of the CDR3 is TGTGCCAGCAGTTCTCTAGCGGGGGAATTCTACGAGCAGTACTTC. Its protein is CASSSLAGEFYEQYF.

The V gene is TRBV2, the J gene TRBJ1-5; weak D call: TRBD1 (6 bases). The germline V gene encodes CDR1 SNHLY and CDR2 FYNNEI. V was shortened by 2 bases and J by 5 bases, with 10 bases between the two germline ends. The CDR3 runs 14 residues. CDR3 in DNA: TGTGCCAGCAGTGAATCAGGGACACATCAGCCCCAGCATTTT. Encoded protein: CASSESGTHQPQHF.

The chain employs TRBV6-8 and TRBJ1-1, with 7 bases identical to TRBD1. Per the germline V gene, CDR1 is MNHGY and CDR2 is SAAAGT. V lost 2 bases and J lost 1; bases outside the gene matches: 13. This CDR3 contains 18 residues. The CDR3 spells CASSYPDRARGENTEAFF. CDR3 DNA sequence: TGTGCCAGCAGTTACCCCGACAGGGCAAGGGGGGAGAACACTGAAGCTTTCTTT.

V usage is TRBV6-2 or TRBV6-3 and J usage is TRBJ2-7; 10 bases line up with TRBD2. Per germline, CDR1 MNHEY and CDR2 SVGEGT. J gave up 6 bases and V 4 bases, and 9 bases lay outside the gene matches. CDR3 length: 15 residues. CDR3 sequence: CASSSPSGSIGEQYV. CDR3 bases: TGTGCCAGCAGTTCCCCTAGCGGGAGTATAGGCGAGCAGTACGTC.

V and J are TRBV2 and TRBJ2-5; a possible D gene is TRBD1 (6 bases). CDR1 is SNHLY and CDR2 is FYNNEI in the germline V gene. The V end lost 8 bases, the J end lost 3 bases, and 10 bases lay between the germline ends. The CDR3 totals 12 residues. CDR3: CASRQAEETQYF. In DNA, the CDR3 is TGTGCCAGCCGACAGGCTGAAGAGACCCAGTACTTC.

The V and J genes are TRBV27 and TRBJ2-5, with TRBD1 matching 7 bases. With V trimmed by 6 bases and J by 2 bases, 9 bases remained unmatched. Germline V gene lookup returns CDR1 MNHEY and CDR2 SMNVEV (reference sequence). This CDR3 contains 15 residues. CDR3 bases: TGTGCCAGCAGCACCAACAGGGGAGCTCAAGAGACCCAGTACTTC. It specifies CASSTNRGAQETQYF.

This chain uses TRBV5-1 with TRBJ1-4; D is uncertain. The CDR3 length is 15 residues. The germline gives CDR1 SGHRS, CDR2 YFSETQ. V lost 0 bases and J lost 0, with 6 bases in between. The CDR3 bases are TGCGCCAGCAGCTTGGCGCAGGCAACTAATGAAAAACTGTTTTTT. Amino acid sequence: CASSLAQATNEKLFF.

V and J are TRBV19 and TRBJ2-3; 7 nucleotides agree with TRBD2. CDR1 and CDR2 (germline): LNHDA, SQIVND (reference sequence). Trimming took 6 bases from V and 2 from J; bases not matched to a gene: 8. This CDR3 is 15 amino acids long. The chain's CDR3 is CASSQTGRYTDTQYF. The DNA for the CDR3 is TGTGCCAGTAGCCAAACCGGGAGGTACACAGATACGCAGTATTTT.

V is TRBV5-1 and J is TRBJ2-5; D remains unclear. The germline V gene has CDR1 SGHRS and CDR2 YFSETQ. Trimming left V 0 bases short and J 5 bases short, with 8 bases between. The CDR3 has 13 residues. The CDR3 loop is CASSLGSLETQYF. The CDR3 DNA sequence: TGCGCCAGCAGCTTGGGCAGTCTCGAGACCCAGTACTTC.

V and J are TRBV7-9 and TRBJ2-5; tentatively, D is TRBD2 (6 bases). Trimming pared 6 bases from V and 3 bases from J, leaving 14 bases between. The length of the CDR3 is 14 residues. Looked up from germline, CDR1 is SEHNR and CDR2 is FQNEAQ (reference sequence). Written as DNA, the CDR3 is TGTGCCAGCAGGCGGGACCCTGGGGAAGAGACCCAGTACTTC. Translated, it gives CASRRDPGEETQYF.

This chain joins TRBV10-3 and TRBJ2-5; D is unclear. The V and J ends lost 3 bases and 4 bases respectively, with 3 bases between them. Germline assignment: CDR1 ENHRY and CDR2 SYGVKD. This CDR3 has 11 residues. The chain's CDR3 is CAISDGETQYF. CDR3 DNA: TGTGCCATCAGTGACGGAGAGACCCAGTACTTC.

The CDR3 loop reads CASSLRLSGVGETQYF. CDR3 in DNA: TGTGCCAGCAGCCTCCGGTTGTCGGGAGTGGGAGAGACCCAGTACTTC. The chain uses TRBV11-3 and TRBJ2-5; possible D gene TRBD2, 6 bases. From germline, CDR1 is SGHNT and CDR2 YENEEA. The V end was cut by 5 bases, the J end by 4 bases, with 20 bases between. The CDR3 loop spans 16 amino acids. Variable domain in full (rest from reference TRBV11-3 and TRBJ2-5): EAGVVQSPRYKIIEKKQPVAFWCNPISGHNTLYWYLQNLGQGPELLIRYENEEAVDDSQLPKDRFSAERLKGVDSTLKIQPAELGDSAVYLCASSLRLSGVGETQYFGPGTRLLVL.

The chain is built from TRBV12-3 or TRBV12-4 and TRBJ2-7; 9 nucleotides agree with TRBD2. This CDR3 region has 12 residues. The V segment lost 6 bases and the J segment 8 bases; nucleotides outside the gene matches: 5. This CDR3 reads CASSLTSGQQYV. The CDR3 coding sequence is TGTGCCAGCAGCCTTACTAGCGGGCAGCAGTACGTC.

This rearrangement joins TRBV5-1 to TRBJ2-1, with 8 bases matching TRBD2. Germline assignment: CDR1 SGHRS and CDR2 YFSETQ. J lost 6 bases, V lost 4 bases, and 18 bases had no gene match. This CDR3 has 18 amino acids. In DNA, the CDR3 is TGCGCCAGCAGCGCAACATCGAAGGGACTAGGTCTTCGCAATGAGCAGTTCTTC. Protein sequence: CASSATSKGLGLRNEQFF.

This chain's CDR3 is CASSQQAEGAEAFF. DNA of the CDR3: TGTGCCAGCAGCCAGCAGGCCGAAGGGGCTGAAGCTTTCTTT. V usage is TRBV3-1 (or the pseudogene TRBV3-2) and J usage is TRBJ1-1; perhaps TRBD1 as D (5 bases). The CDR3 has 14 residues. In germline, CDR1 is LGHDT, CDR2 YNNKEL (reference sequence). The V gene lost 3 bases and the J gene lost 6 bases, with 14 bases spanning the gap.

The chain carries TRBV23-1 and TRBJ2-7; perhaps TRBD1 as D (6 bases). TRBV23-1 is reported as an ORF; its role is uncertain. The V gene lost 4 bases and the J gene lost 6 bases, with 22 bases spanning the gap. CDR3 length: 16 amino acids. The CDR3 DNA is TGCGCCAGCAGTCTCCCGGGTACAGGGACGTATAGCGAGCAGTACGTC. Translation: CASSLPGTGTYSEQYV.